The 22 T cell receptor beta chains given below trace back to one sample, sequenced in a study of blood T cell repertoires in COVID-19. Repertoires were generated with immunoSEQ multiplex PCR, while TCRdb's copy carries only in-frame clones and drops some. Among 150,000 to 200,000 clones, 80% were seen once, and the ten largest hold around 5.9%. Sample: PBMCs or T cells enriched from blood (not recorded which). The receptor source for this set is a man in his forties or fifties who had recovered from COVID-19.

The J gene is TRBJ1-2, the V gene TRBV19; D unclear. The V and J ends lost 1 base and 3 bases respectively, with 9 bases between them. Germline loops: CDR1 LNHDA, CDR2 SQIVND (reference sequence). The CDR3 covers 14 residues. This CDR3 reads CASSIGAGDYGYTF. For the CDR3, the DNA is TGTGCCAGTAGTATAGGGGCCGGGGACTATGGCTACACCTTC. Full variable domain (missing parts from reference TRBV19 and TRBJ1-2): DGGITQSPKYLFRKEGQNVTLSCEQNLNHDAMYWYRQDPGQGLRLIYYSQIVNDFQKGDIAEGYSVSREKKESFPLTVTSAQKNPTAFYLCASSIGAGDYGYTFGSGTRLTVV.

About this clone: The junction does not match germline at one end; this may be a read error. The CDR3 DNA follows: TGTGCCAGCAGCCGGACAGGGGGCCTGAAAACTGAAGCTTTCTTT. This translates into CASSRTGGLKTEAFF. V usage is TRBV6-5 and J usage is TRBJ1-1, with 11 bases fitting TRBD1. The CDR3 runs 15 residues. Germline V gene data show CDR1 as MNHEY and CDR2 as SVGAGI.

This clone was observed a handful of times. The chain joins TRBV2 to TRBJ1-4; 9 nucleotides agree with TRBD1. Germline assignment: CDR1 SNHLY and CDR2 FYNNEI. V was pared by 5 bases and J by 7 bases, with 5 bases of the junction left unmatched. The CDR3 contains 14 residues. CDR3 protein: CASSSDRGVEKLFF. The CDR3 DNA follows: TGTGCCAGCAGTTCAGACAGGGGGGTTGAAAAACTGTTTTTT.

The CDR3 loop reads CASSSREPGPEQYF. The CDR3 DNA reads TGTGCCAGCAGCTCCCGGGAGCCGGGTCCCGAGCAGTACTTC. The J gene is TRBJ2-7, the V gene TRBV13, with D possibly TRBD2 on 6 matching bases. V lost 4 bases and J lost 6, with 16 bases in between. The CDR3 sequence is 14 residues long. Germline CDR1 PRHDT, CDR2 FYEKMQ (reference sequence).

In the case of this clone: A read error may account for a junction end that differs from germline. CDR3 amino acids: CASSSQGALNF. The DNA for the CDR3 is TGTGCCAGCAGCTCGCAGGGGGCCCTCAACTTC. This chain joins TRBV5-8 and TRBJ1-2; TRBD1 matches 8 bases. Germline-derived CDR1 and CDR2 are SGHTS and YDEGEE. This CDR3 spans 11 amino acids.

The chain employs TRBV19 and TRBJ2-1; maybe TRBD1 (6 bases). Germline V gene sequence: CDR1 LNHDA, CDR2 SQIVND (reference sequence). The ends were cut back, 6 bases at V and 8 bases at J, with 14 bases in the middle. This CDR3 region has 13 residues. The CDR3 is CASSWGQDYEQFF. As DNA, the CDR3 is TGTGCCAGTAGCTGGGGACAAGACTATGAGCAGTTCTTC.

The chain combines TRBV18 with TRBJ1-2; D not certain. CDR3 size: 13 residues. The V gene's germline CDR1 is KGHSH and CDR2 LQKENI. The germline V and J ends were trimmed by 3 bases and 10 bases, with 15 bases remaining between them. The CDR3 DNA reads as TGTGCCAGCTCACCCGGGAGGGTGACGACCTACACCTTC. It yields the protein CASSPGRVTTYTF.

The rearrangement links TRBV11-2 to TRBJ1-4; D may be TRBD1 (5 bases). Germline CDR1 SGHAT, CDR2 FQNNGV. V was pared by 2 bases and J by 2 bases, with 12 bases between. The CDR3 consists of 16 residues. The CDR3 sequence: CASSLNQGWTNEKLFF. DNA for the CDR3: TGTGCCAGCAGCTTAAATCAGGGTTGGACTAATGAAAAACTGTTTTTT.

The chain carries TRBV27 and TRBJ2-1; D perhaps matches TRBD2 (7 bases). Trimming removed 1 base from V and 2 bases from J, with 9 bases in between. The CDR3 contains 15 residues. Germline values: CDR1 MNHEY, CDR2 SMNVEV (reference sequence). CDR3 protein: CASSLWGGPYNEQFF. CDR3 nucleotide sequence: TGTGCCAGCAGTTTATGGGGGGGCCCCTACAATGAGCAGTTCTTC.

The chain is built from TRBV7-3 and TRBJ2-3; 8 bases align to TRBD2. The CDR3 sequence is 15 residues long. V lost 3 bases to trimming and J lost 3 bases; unmatched junction nucleotides: 5. Per germline, CDR1 SGHTA and CDR2 FQGTGA. In DNA, the CDR3 is TGTGCCAGCAGCTTTGGCGGGGGGATAACAGATACGCAGTATTTT. This translates into CASSFGGGITDTQYF.

The chain couples TRBV7-7 to TRBJ2-6; TRBD2 matches at 11 bases. V trimming: 5 bases; J trimming: 0 bases; junction bases outside the gene matches: 9. The germline V gene has CDR1 SSHAT and CDR2 FNYEAQ (reference sequence). CDR3 length equals 19 residues. The CDR3 bases are TGTGCCAGCAGCCCACCTAGCGGGGGGTGGAGCTCTGGGGCCAACGTCCTGACTTTC. Translated, it gives CASSPPSGGWSSGANVLTF.

There are a few counts of this clone. The genes are TRBV5-1 and TRBJ1-4; no clear D gene. CDR1 is SGHRS, CDR2 YFSETQ, per germline. The CDR3 totals 14 residues. The V and J ends lost 4 bases and 7 bases respectively, with 14 bases between them. CDR3 nucleotide sequence: TGCGCCAGCAGCGCCGGTGGAAGGAGTGAAAAACTGTTTTTT. Its protein product is CASSAGGRSEKLFF.

The chain is built from TRBV11-3 and TRBJ2-3; 8 bases fit TRBD2. Per germline, CDR1 SGHNT and CDR2 YENEEA. The trim removed 1 base at V and 5 bases at J, leaving 5 bases unmatched. The CDR3 length is 15 residues. The CDR3 DNA follows: TGTGCCAGCAGCTTAGCGGGGGGGGTTGGAGATACGCAGTATTTT. It is translated as CASSLAGGVGDTQYF.

The J gene is TRBJ1-4, the V gene TRBV5-6; 8 nucleotides align to TRBD1. The germline V gene has CDR1 SGHDT and CDR2 YYEEEE. The CDR3 runs 14 residues. The ends lost 1 base at V and 7 bases at J; junction bases unmatched: 3. DNA of the CDR3: TGTGCCAGCAGCTTGCAGGGGGCACGTGAAAAACTGTTTTTT. It encodes CASSLQGAREKLFF.

The rearrangement links TRBV5-1 to TRBJ2-5; 8 bases are a match to TRBD1. CDR1 SGHRS and CDR2 YFSETQ come from the germline V gene. The CDR3 contains 15 residues. Trimming removed 1 base from V and 2 bases from J; junction bases left unmatched: 4. In nucleotides, the CDR3 is TGCGCCAGCAGCTTGAGGGGGACAGGTCAAGAGACCCAGTACTTC. It is translated as CASSLRGTGQETQYF.

This chain connects TRBV6-5 to TRBJ1-2; D is uncertain. The CDR3 is 11 residues long. Per the germline V gene, CDR1 is MNHEY and CDR2 is SVGAGI. V was clipped by 4 bases and J by 8 bases, with 8 bases between them. CDR3 nucleotide sequence: TGTGCCAGCAGTTCTGAGGTCGGCTACACCTTC. This encodes CASSSEVGYTF.

This chain uses TRBV9 with TRBJ1-4; TRBD1 matches at 7 bases. Per germline, CDR1 SGDLS and CDR2 YYNGEE. The V gene end was trimmed by 3 bases and the J gene end by 4 bases; junction bases not matched to a gene: 6. CDR3 length: 15 amino acids. This CDR3 reads CASSGQGGHNEKLFF. The CDR3, as DNA: TGTGCCAGCAGCGGCCAGGGGGGCCATAATGAAAAACTGTTTTTT.

The chain carries TRBV28 and TRBJ2-7; the match to TRBD1 covers 7 bases. Losses at the gene ends were 6 bases for V and 4 bases for J; bases not matched to a gene: 3. CDR3 length: 12 amino acids. The germline V gene encodes CDR1 MDHEN and CDR2 SYDVKM. Here the CDR3 DNA reads TGTGCCAGCAGCAAACAGGGGTACGAGCAGTACGTC. Translated, it gives CASSKQGYEQYV.

The chain has TRBV28 and TRBJ1-2; the match to TRBD1 covers 8 bases. Germline CDR1 and CDR2: MDHEN and SYDVKM. The CDR3 covers 13 residues. J gave up 4 bases and V 4 bases, and 2 bases lay outside the gene matches. In DNA, the CDR3 is TGTGCCAGCAGTTCAGGACAGGGCTATGGCTACACCTTC. This translates into CASSSGQGYGYTF.

The chain employs TRBV7-9 and TRBJ2-7; D unclear. The V and J ends lost 5 bases and 6 bases respectively, with 11 bases between them. This CDR3 region has 12 residues. Germline lookup yields CDR1 SEHNR and CDR2 FQNEAQ (reference sequence). This CDR3 is CASSTQDGEQYF. CDR3 nucleotides: TGTGCCAGCAGCACGCAGGATGGCGAGCAGTACTTC.

This sequence joins TRBV2 and TRBJ1-4, with D possibly TRBD1 on 5 matching bases. This CDR3 region has 15 residues. Between the trimmed V and J ends, which lost 4 bases and 2 bases, there was a span of 11 bases. CDR1 is SNHLY and CDR2 is FYNNEI in the germline V gene. The CDR3 spells CASSGDRGTNEKLFF. CDR3 nucleotides: TGTGCCAGCAGTGGGGACCGGGGGACTAATGAAAAACTGTTTTTT.

J is TRBJ2-1 and V is TRBV11-2, with unresolved D. V lost 1 base, J lost 0 bases, and 13 bases lay in between. Germline CDR1 and CDR2: SGHAT and FQNNGV. The CDR3 consists of 17 residues. Written as DNA, the CDR3 is TGTGCCAGCAGCTTAGGGCTCAGAGCGAGCTCCTACAATGAGCAGTTCTTC. Translating gives CASSLGLRASSYNEQFF.